The rows below give T cell receptor beta chains drawn from one sample of a study of T cell changes during pregnancy in multiple sclerosis. TCRdb's table, derived via immunoSEQ multiplex PCR, lists solely in-frame clones and lacks some. In the table there are 80,000 to 100,000 clones, almost 95% of which are singletons. This material consisted of peripheral blood, taken in the first trimester of pregnancy. These receptors all come from a female donor with multiple sclerosis, enrolled in a pregnancy study. CDR3s include the opening cysteine and the closing phenylalanine or tryptophan. Fields, in order: D gene, V gene, clone size, J gene, CDR3 DNA, CDR3 protein. D genes are given only for firm matches. Size is omitted from some rows. Given values are once, few, many or a class for expanded clones.

>.|TRBV6-1|.|TRBJ1-1
TGTGCCAGCAGTGTCGAAGGGGGTGGCACTGAAGCTTTCTTT
CASSVEGGGTEAFF
>.|TRBV9|.|TRBJ2-1
TGTGCCAGCAGCGCTAGAGGAGGGGGAGGGAGTGAGCAGTTCTTC
CASSARGGGGSEQFF
>TRBD1|TRBV2|.|TRBJ2-3
TGTGCCAGCAGTGTAGACAGGGGGCCCACTATCCGCACAGATACGCAGTATTTT
CASSVDRGPTIRTDTQYF
>TRBD1|TRBV5-4|.|TRBJ2-1
TGTGCCAGCAGCCCGGCGGGCAGGGGGCGTAATGAGCAGTTCTTC
CASSPAGRGRNEQFF
>.|TRBV6-1|medium-sized|TRBJ1-5
TGTGCCAGCAGCCGGGGGGCAGAGCAGCCCCAGCATTTT
CASSRGAEQPQHF
>.|TRBV2|.|TRBJ1-5
TGTGCCAGCCTCGGGTTTCCCAATCAGCCCCAGCATTTT
CASLGFPNQPQHF
>TRBD1|TRBV7-8|once|TRBJ1-1
TGTGCCAGCAGCTTAGAGGGGGCGAGAAACACTGAAGCTTTCTTT
CASSLEGARNTEAFF
>.|TRBV5-1|.|TRBJ2-1
TGCGCCAGCAGTTCAGGAGTGGTGGTCGGGAGTGAGCAGTTCTTC
CASSSGVVVGSEQFF
>TRBD1|TRBV29-1|once|TRBJ2-1
TGCAGCGGCAGAACACAGGGGGCGGGTGAGCAGTTCTTC
CSGRTQGAGEQFF
>TRBD2|TRBV2|.|TRBJ2-5
TGTGCCAGCAGTGTAGCGGGAGTCACGACCCAGTACTTC
CASSVAGVTTQYF
>.|TRBV6-1|.|TRBJ2-7
TGTGCCAGCAGTGAATATGAGGGTGCCTACGAGCAGTACTTC
CASSEYEGAYEQYF
>TRBD1|TRBV9|.|TRBJ2-7
TGTGCCAGCAGCCGTAGAACGGACAGGGGCGCCGAGCAGTACTTC
CASSRRTDRGAEQYF
>TRBD2|TRBV29-1|.|TRBJ2-1
TGCAGCGTTTGGGGGACTAGTGATTTCTCCTACAATGAGCAGTTCTTC
CSVWGTSDFSYNEQFF
>.|TRBV12-1|.|TRBJ2-2
TGTGCCAGCAGCTCAGCGGGAGTGTGTACCGGGGAGCTGTTTTTT
CASSSAGVCTGELFF
>.|TRBV10-2|.|TRBJ2-7
TGCGCCAGCAGACAAGGGCTCGCGGGAGAGCAGTACTTC
CASRQGLAGEQYF
>.|TRBV6-1|.|TRBJ2-2
TGTGCCAGCAGGGGAGTTAGGGCCGACACCGGGGAGCTGTTTTTT
CASRGVRADTGELFF
>TRBD1|TRBV28|once|TRBJ1-1
TGTGCCAGCAGTCTCCCAGGACAGGCGGTGGTAGCTTTCTTT
CASSLPGQAVVAFF
>TRBD1|TRBV7-9|once|TRBJ2-1
TGTGCCAGCAGCCCCCAAAGGGGACAGTCTAATGAGCAGTTCTTC
CASSPQRGQSNEQFF
>.|TRBV12-2|.|TRBJ2-7
TGTGCAAGTCGACCAAGCGGGAGGAGCTCCTACGAGCAGTACTTC
CASRPSGRSSYEQYF
>.|TRBV5-4|.|TRBJ2-4
TGTGCCAGCAGCTTGGATGCGTGGGGAGAAAACATTCAGTACTTC
CASSLDAWGENIQYF
>.|TRBV6-6|.|TRBJ1-5
TGTGCCAGCAGTTACTCTAAGGGAGGTTATAATCAGCCCCAGCATTTT
CASSYSKGGYNQPQHF
>.|TRBV19|many|TRBJ1-1
TGTGCCAGTAGTAAGGCAGGTCGGACTGAAGCTTTCTTT
CASSKAGRTEAFF
>TRBD2|TRBV5-1|.|TRBJ2-3
TGCGCCAGCAGCTTGGCCGGGACTAGTGGAGATACGCAGTATTTT
CASSLAGTSGDTQYF
>TRBD1|TRBV18|.|TRBJ1-5
TGTGCCAGCTCACCTGGCGGTGGAACAGGGGGGCAGCCCCAGCATTTT
CASSPGGGTGGQPQHF
>TRBD2|TRBV7-2|.|TRBJ2-2
TGTGCCAGCAGCTGGTTAGCGGGAGGGCCTATCGGGGAGCTGTTTTTT
CASSWLAGGPIGELFF
>.|TRBV27|.|TRBJ1-4
TGTGCCAGCAGTCCCCCCCCGGGGAGGCTCAATGAAAAACTGTTTTTT
CASSPPPGRLNEKLFF
>.|TRBV7-2|once|TRBJ1-2
TGTGCCAGCAGCTTAGCGACAGGCCCTTTTTATGGCTACACCTTC
CASSLATGPFYGYTF
>.|TRBV28|.|TRBJ2-7
TGTGCCAGCAGGAGCGAGAACTACGAGCAGTACTTC
CASRSENYEQYF
>TRBD1|TRBV19|.|TRBJ2-3
TGTGCCAGTAGTACCCTCCGGACAGGGCGGGAAGATACGCAGTATTTT
CASSTLRTGREDTQYF
>TRBD2|TRBV9|.|TRBJ2-5
TGTGCCAGCAGCGTAAGCGGGAGAGGTCAAGAGACCCAGTACTTC
CASSVSGRGQETQYF
>.|TRBV2|.|TRBJ1-2
TGTGCCAGCGATTCGGGCTATGGCTACACCTTC
CASDSGYGYTF
>.|TRBV11-2|once|TRBJ2-5
TGTGCCAGCAGCTCCCAGGGAGGATTCCAAGAGACCCAGTACTTC
CASSSQGGFQETQYF
>.|TRBV27|.|TRBJ1-5
TGTGCCAGCAGTTTACTCGCCAGGGGCGGGAGCAATCAGCCCCAGCATTTT
CASSLLARGGSNQPQHF
>.|TRBV18|.|TRBJ2-6
TGTGCCAGCTCACTGACAGTTCTCCGCTCTGGGGCCAACGTCCTGACTTTC
CASSLTVLRSGANVLTF
>TRBD1|TRBV7-2|.|TRBJ1-1
TGTGCCAGCAGCTTACTCGCGAACAGGGGGGCTGAAGCTTTCTTT
CASSLLANRGAEAFF
>TRBD1|TRBV7-9|.|TRBJ2-7
TGTGCCAGCAGCCCGAACCGGGACAGGGTTGTCCCTTACGAGCAGTACTTC
CASSPNRDRVVPYEQYF
>.|TRBV29-1|.|TRBJ2-1
TGCAGCGTTGAAGGGCGACAGGTCCATGAGCAGTTCTTC
CSVEGRQVHEQFF
>.|TRBV5-1|few|TRBJ1-1
TGCGCCAGCAGCATCCAGGGGCTAACTGAAGCTTTCTTT
CASSIQGLTEAFF
>TRBD1|TRBV7-2|.|TRBJ2-5
TGTGCCAGCAGCCGTCCGGGACAGGGGTGGATTGAGACCCAGTACTTC
CASSRPGQGWIETQYF
>TRBD1|TRBV5-6|.|TRBJ2-1
TGTGCCAGCAGCCCCGGGACAGGCCCTTTCAATGAGCAGTTCTTC
CASSPGTGPFNEQFF
>.|TRBV25-1|.|TRBJ1-3
TGTGCCAGCAGTGAGAGCGGGACACGGACTGGAAACACCATATATTTT
CASSESGTRTGNTIYF
>.|TRBV7-9|.|TRBJ2-1
TGTGCCAGCAGCTTACGACTAGGTCTCGGTGAGCAGTTCTTC
CASSLRLGLGEQFF
>TRBD1|TRBV5-5|.|TRBJ1-5
TGTGCCAGCAGCTTTCGTGGGACAGATGATCAGCCCCAGCATTTT
CASSFRGTDDQPQHF
>TRBD2|TRBV7-6|once|TRBJ2-5
TGTGCCAGCAGCTTATGGCTAGCGGGGAGATACCAAGAGACCCAGTACTTC
CASSLWLAGRYQETQYF
>.|TRBV5-1|.|TRBJ2-3
TGCGCCAGCAGCTCTAGCAAGATCACAGATACGCAGTATTTT
CASSSSKITDTQYF
>TRBD1|TRBV15|.|TRBJ1-5
TGTGCCACCAGCAGACCGGTTCACTCGGGACAGGGGATAGATCAGCCCCAGCATTTT
CATSRPVHSGQGIDQPQHF